Listed here are 18 T cell receptor beta chains from one sample, sequenced in a study of cytomegalovirus exposure and HLA in healthy donors. Sequencing was performed with immunoSEQ multiplex PCR; in TCRdb, only in-frame clones are kept and a portion is missing. Counted here are roughly 300,000 clones, about 85% occurring once; the ten biggest clones make up 1.2%. Sequenced material: PBMCs. These receptors all stem from a young woman in good health and CMV-seropositive.

CDR3 region: CSAVEGYGYTF. The DNA of the CDR3 is TGCAGCGCTGTGGAGGGCTATGGCTACACCTTC. This chain uses TRBV29-1 with TRBJ1-2; D is undetermined. V was shortened by 7 bases and J by 4 bases, with 10 bases between the two germline ends. Germline V gene sequence: CDR1 SQVTM, CDR2 ANQGSEA. The CDR3 sequence is 11 residues long.

The V and J genes are TRBV6-1 and TRBJ2-7; no clear D gene. In germline, CDR1 is MNHNS, CDR2 SASEGT. CDR3 size: 14 residues. Trimming pared 6 bases from V and 2 bases from J, leaving 14 bases between. CDR3 DNA sequence: TGTGCCAGCAGCCATCGTGGCAACCCCTACGAGCAGTACTTC. Translating it yields CASSHRGNPYEQYF.

The chain recombines TRBV7-3 with TRBJ2-3; D remains ambiguous. Per the germline V gene, CDR1 is SGHTA and CDR2 is FQGTGA. This CDR3 spans 15 amino acids. V was pared by 2 bases and J by 1 base, with 10 bases between. The CDR3 sequence is CASSLGLLGTDTQYF. The CDR3 DNA reads as TGTGCCAGCAGCTTAGGGCTTCTCGGCACAGATACGCAGTATTTT. Looking up the rest from reference TRBV7-3 and TRBJ2-3 gives the full variable domain: GAGVSQTPSNKVTEKGKYVELRCDPISGHTALYWYRQSLGQGPEFLIYFQGTGAADDSGLPNDRFFAVRPEGSVSTLKIQRTERGDSAVYLCASSLGLLGTDTQYFGPGTRLTVL.

This clone occurred a few times. The chain joins TRBV6-6 to TRBJ2-7, with D unclear. CDR3 size: 12 residues. From germline, CDR1 is MNHNY and CDR2 SVGAGI (reference sequence). Trimming pared 7 bases from V and 3 bases from J, leaving 10 bases between. For the CDR3, the DNA is TGTGCCAGCATCGGTGCCCTCTACGAGCAGTACTTC. This translates into CASIGALYEQYF.

This clone showed up just a few times. The gene calls are TRBV29-1 and TRBJ1-2; D unclear. The CDR3 spans 10 residues. The V gene lost 5 bases and the J gene lost 3 bases, with 4 bases spanning the gap. Germline CDR1 and CDR2: SQVTM and ANQGSEA. The CDR3 reads CSVFDYGYTF. In DNA, the CDR3 is TGCAGCGTTTTTGACTATGGCTACACCTTC.

The genes are TRBV9 and TRBJ2-7; TRBD2 might be the D (6 bases). V lost 3 bases to trimming and J lost 1 base, with 14 bases between them. The germline V gene encodes CDR1 SGDLS and CDR2 YYNGEE. This CDR3 is 15 amino acids long. Here the CDR3 reads CASSAWGDASYEQYF. For the CDR3, the DNA is TGTGCCAGCAGCGCCTGGGGGGACGCATCCTACGAGCAGTACTTC. The full variable domain, rest sourced from reference TRBV9 and TRBJ2-7, is DSGVTQTPKHLITATGQRVTLRCSPRSGDLSVYWYQQSLDQGLQFLIQYYNGEERAKGNILERFSAQQFPDLHSELNLSSLELGDSALYFCASSAWGDASYEQYFGPGTRLTVT.

This clone was found once. This chain links TRBV30 with TRBJ2-4; D assignment may be TRBD1 or TRBD2 (5 bases each). Per germline, CDR1 GTSNPN and CDR2 SVGIG (reference sequence). Trimming removed 0 bases from V and 2 bases from J, with 23 bases in between. The CDR3 loop spans 19 amino acids. The DNA of the CDR3 is TGTGCCTGGAGTGTCGAGGCAGGGACCCGTTTACCCTCCAAAAACATTCAGTACTTC. It yields the protein CAWSVEAGTRLPSKNIQYF.

The chain has TRBV27 and TRBJ2-7; D uncertain. CDR3 length: 15 residues. Germline CDR1 and CDR2: MNHEY and SMNVEV (reference sequence). V was shortened by 1 base and J by 1 base, with 11 bases between the two germline ends. CDR3 coding DNA: TGTGCCAGCAGTTTATGGCACGGTGGATCCTACGAGCAGTACTTC. Protein product: CASSLWHGGSYEQYF.

This chain links TRBV25-1 with TRBJ2-7; the D is unclear. The CDR3 runs 12 residues. Germline lookup yields CDR1 MGHDK and CDR2 SYGVNS. The ends were cut back, 5 bases at V and 3 bases at J, with 8 bases in the middle. The CDR3 sequence is CASSPQNYEQYF. DNA of the CDR3: TGTGCCAGCAGTCCTCAGAACTACGAGCAGTACTTC.

This chain connects TRBV7-3 to TRBJ2-3; the D gene is possibly TRBD2 (6 bases). Trimming took off 5 bases at V and 0 bases at J, with 15 bases between the two ends. Per the germline V gene, CDR1 is SGHTA and CDR2 is FQGTGA. The CDR3 extends over 16 amino acids. CDR3 loop: CASSPTGLPSTDTQYF. The CDR3 region has the DNA TGTGCCAGCAGCCCTACTGGACTACCTAGCACAGATACGCAGTATTTT.

This sequence joins TRBV6-5 and TRBJ1-5; 7 positions agree with TRBD1. V was pared by 3 bases and J by 4 bases, with 6 bases of the junction left unmatched. The germline V gene encodes CDR1 MNHEY and CDR2 SVGAGI. The CDR3 has 15 residues. In DNA form, the CDR3 reads TGTGCCAGCAGTTATAGGACAGGAAAGAATCAGCCCCAGCATTTT. This gives the protein CASSYRTGKNQPQHF.

The gene calls are TRBV6-5 and TRBJ2-7, with D possibly called TRBD1 or TRBD2 (5 bases each). This CDR3 contains 16 residues. Trimming stripped 2 bases from V and 0 bases from J, with 14 bases between. In germline, CDR1 is MNHEY, CDR2 SVGAGI. The CDR3 spells CASSYEGTVSSYEQYF. CDR3 nucleotide sequence: TGTGCCAGCAGTTACGAGGGGACGGTGAGCTCCTACGAGCAGTACTTC.

This rearrangement joins TRBV15 to TRBJ2-1; D is ambiguous. Per germline, CDR1 LNHNV and CDR2 YYDKDF (reference sequence). This CDR3 has 13 amino acids. Trimming left V 0 bases short and J 7 bases short, with 7 bases between. The CDR3 DNA reads as TGTGCCACCAGCAGAGATCTGGGGAATGAGCAGTTCTTC. It encodes CATSRDLGNEQFF.

The V and J genes are TRBV11-1 and TRBJ2-5; D gene ambiguous. V lost 6 bases and J lost 5, with 13 bases in between. The CDR3 totals 13 residues. Per germline, CDR1 SGHAT and CDR2 FQDESV (reference sequence). CDR3 sequence: CASRSRSEETQYF. The CDR3 DNA sequence: TGTGCCAGCAGATCTAGGAGTGAGGAGACCCAGTACTTC.

V and J are TRBV30 and TRBJ1-5; D is perhaps TRBD1 (6 bases). This CDR3 has 21 residues. The germline gives CDR1 GTSNPN, CDR2 SVGIG (reference sequence). Deletions cut 0 bases from V and 0 bases from J, with 27 bases between. The CDR3 sequence is CAWSVRRGGLRNLYSNQPQHF. The CDR3, as DNA: TGTGCCTGGAGTGTACGAAGAGGGGGTCTCCGCAATCTTTATAGCAATCAGCCCCAGCATTTT.

The chain links TRBV15 to TRBJ1-2; D is unresolved. Trimming removed 3 bases from V and 2 bases from J, with 7 bases in between. Germline CDR1 reads LNHNV; CDR2 reads YYDKDF (reference sequence). This CDR3 has 13 residues. CDR3 coding DNA: TGTGCCACCAGCAGTTTAGAGAACTATGGCTACACCTTC. It is translated as CATSSLENYGYTF.

The chain has TRBV6-1 and TRBJ2-3; D unclear. There are 13 residues in the CDR3. Germline values: CDR1 MNHNS, CDR2 SASEGT. Trimming left V 2 bases short and J 3 bases short, with 6 bases between. The CDR3 is CASSEMSTDTQYF. The CDR3 DNA follows: TGTGCCAGCAGTGAAATGAGTACAGATACGCAGTATTTT.

V usage is TRBV5-1 and J usage is TRBJ2-5; D perhaps matches TRBD2 (7 bases). This CDR3 spans 19 amino acids. V lost 1 base, J lost 5 bases, and 27 bases lay in between. The germline gives CDR1 SGHRS, CDR2 YFSETQ. CDR3 DNA sequence: TGCGCCAGCAGCTTGCTGGGGGATGTTGTCCCGGGGGGCATGGAGACCCAGTACTTC. Translated: CASSLLGDVVPGGMETQYF.